The clone carrying this T cell receptor beta chain was recorded at least ten times. The antigen remains undetermined. V was pared by 0 bases and J by 5 bases, with 6 bases between. Germline V gene sequence: CDR1 SGHNT, CDR2 YYREEE (reference sequence). The CDR3 is 14 residues long. Unique molecular identifiers were attached to individual cDNA molecules. TCRdb called the 5' RACE reads again in MiXCR, with one record for every CDR3 protein. The sample records tens of thousands of distinct CDR3 sequences, 3.5% to 5% being singletons. This record comes from a study of early T cells in non-severe SARS-CoV-2 infection. As for the study in general: Whole-blood bulk RNA, unsorted, was sequenced, and chains were unpaired.

General study points: Comparison of clonotypes with VDJdb favored anti-spike CD8 responses while missing private and CD4 specificities.

This TCR came from an adult who was a healthcare worker with PCR-confirmed SARS-CoV-2 infection or an uninfected control (not recorded which). Source material: whole blood. This chain uses TRBV5-4 with TRBJ1-6; D is unclear. The CDR3 sequence: CASSLGADNSPLHF. The CDR3 DNA sequence: TGTGCCAGCAGCTTGGGGGCTGATAATTCACCCCTCCACTTT.